This passage covers 13 T cell receptor beta chains from one sample sequenced in a study of blood T cells in healthy people across ages. Primed by a sample-barcoded 5' primer and a J-beta primer mix, a second PCR proceeded for roughly 6 to 12 cycles. TCRdb re-derived calls from the 5' RACE reads in MiXCR, one entry per CDR3 protein. Of some 690,000 distinct CDR3 sequences listed, about 20% are singletons. Material for sequencing was blood. The origin of the receptors is a man in his 70s in good health.

The chain is built from TRBV6-1 and TRBJ1-6, with a possible D match to TRBD1 (5 bases). V lost 3 bases, J lost 8 bases, and 8 bases lay in between. This CDR3 region has 13 residues. Germline CDR1 MNHNS, CDR2 SASEGT. The CDR3 bases are TGTGCCAGCAGTGATATACAGGATTCACCCCTCCACTTT. Translating it yields CASSDIQDSPLHF.

This clonotype turned up a few times. One junction end disagrees with the germline gene, perhaps due to a read error. This chain joins TRBV12-3 or TRBV12-4 and TRBJ2-5; tentative D call: TRBD2 (6 bases). The assigned J gene may be wrong: the sequence end matches TRBJ2-1 better. The CDR3 loop spans 16 amino acids. For the CDR3, the DNA is TGTGCCAGCAGATTAGGGAGGTCCCCTTGGGCCGAAGTGCAGTTCTTC. It is translated as CASRLGRSPWAEVQFF.

This clonotype has only one observation. The chain combines TRBV12-3 or TRBV12-4 with TRBJ2-7; no clear D gene. CDR3 length: 14 amino acids. With 4 bases removed from V and 6 bases from J, the gap between germline ends came to 16 bases. The CDR3 coding sequence is TGTGCCAGCAGTTATGTCCCGGGTGGCTCCGAGCAGTACTTC. This codes for CASSYVPGGSEQYF.

V gene TRBV7-8 combines with J gene TRBJ2-3; D possibly matches TRBD1 or TRBD2 (5 bases each). Trimming removed 4 bases at V and 0 bases at J, with 11 bases between. Germline V gene data show CDR1 as SGHVS and CDR2 as FQNEAQ. The CDR3 runs 15 residues. The CDR3, as DNA: TGTGCCAGCAGCTCGGGACCGGGCAGCACAGATACGCAGTATTTT. It yields the protein CASSSGPGSTDTQYF.

V usage is TRBV19 and J usage is TRBJ2-3; tentative D call: TRBD2 (5 bases). CDR3 size: 19 residues. Trimming removed 0 bases at V and 4 bases at J, with 23 bases between. Germline lookup yields CDR1 LNHDA and CDR2 SQIVND (reference sequence). This CDR3 reads CASSIDGFGLSGVSDTQYF. CDR3 in DNA: TGTGCCAGTAGTATAGACGGCTTCGGGCTCTCCGGGGTTTCAGATACGCAGTATTTT.

The genes are TRBV12-3 or TRBV12-4 and TRBJ2-1, with TRBD2 identical over 9 bases. The CDR3 extends over 15 amino acids. V lost 5 bases to trimming and J lost 6 bases; unmatched junction nucleotides: 8. CDR3 sequence (DNA): TGTGCCAGCAGTCCGGGGCGGGGGGGCATCAATGAGCAGTTCTTC. Translated, it gives CASSPGRGGINEQFF.

A few counts support this clonotype. The chain has TRBV6-6 and TRBJ1-1; TRBD1 is a possible D gene (5 bases). The V end lost 0 bases, the J end lost 4 bases, and 12 bases lay between the germline ends. The CDR3 has 15 amino acids. Germline CDR1 and CDR2: MNHNY and SVGAGI (reference sequence). The CDR3 region has the DNA TGTGCCAGCAGTTACTCTGGGGGGGATGGCACTGAAGCTTTCTTT. Its translation: CASSYSGGDGTEAFF.

Here the CDR3 DNA reads TGCAGTGCTAGAGTGGCGGGGGACAGCGGGAACGAGCAGTACTTC. It specifies CSARVAGDSGNEQYF. The chain carries TRBV20-1 and TRBJ2-5; tentatively, D is TRBD1 or TRBD2 (7 bases each). The DNA end favors TRBJ2-7, so the J call may be wrong. From germline, CDR1 is DFQATT and CDR2 SNEGSKA (reference sequence). The CDR3 runs to 15 residues.

The rearrangement uses TRBV10-3 and TRBJ2-5; TRBD2 might be the D (5 bases). Trimming took off 9 bases at V and 11 bases at J, with 22 bases between the two ends. CDR3 size: 13 residues. Germline lookup yields CDR1 ENHRY and CDR2 SYGVKD. CDR3 loop: CAIQGLSFGEQYF. The DNA for the CDR3 is TGTGCCATTCAAGGACTGTCCTTTGGGGAGCAGTACTTC.

The rearrangement joins TRBV29-1 to TRBJ2-5; 8 nucleotides agree with TRBD2. The J call may be wrong; the DNA end is better matched by TRBJ2-1. The CDR3 is 16 residues long. Per germline, CDR1 SQVTM and CDR2 ANQGSEA. The CDR3 DNA follows: TGCAGCGTTCTCCTTTTAGCGGGGCGCCAATCCAAAGAGCAGTTCTTC. Residues: CSVLLLAGRQSKEQFF.

The table lists this clonotype with a few counts. V and J are TRBV20-1 and TRBJ2-1; D unresolved. This CDR3 has 11 amino acids. V lost 6 bases, J lost 6 bases, and 9 bases lay in between. Looked up from germline, CDR1 is DFQATT and CDR2 is SNEGSKA (reference sequence). CDR3 sequence reads: CSAALGNEQFF. The DNA for the CDR3 is TGCAGTGCAGCACTGGGCAATGAGCAGTTCTTC.

The chain links TRBV11-2 to TRBJ1-1; TRBD1 aligns across 9 bases. Unmatched junction bases numbered 8, after V lost 5 bases and J lost 4 bases. The germline V gene has CDR1 SGHAT and CDR2 FQNNGV. The CDR3 has 15 amino acids. DNA of the CDR3: TGTGCCAGCAGCCCCCGGACAGGGGCCTCCACTGAAGCTTTCTTT. Translating gives CASSPRTGASTEAFF.

This sequence joins TRBV5-1 and TRBJ2-3; perhaps TRBD2 as D (5 bases). This CDR3 has 16 amino acids. Germline lookup yields CDR1 SGHRS and CDR2 YFSETQ. Trimming shortened V by 4 bases and J by 4 bases, and 19 bases separated the two germline ends. The CDR3 is CASSTTVRGSSDTQYF. In DNA, the CDR3 is TGCGCCAGCAGCACCACGGTCCGGGGTTCGTCAGATACGCAGTATTTT.